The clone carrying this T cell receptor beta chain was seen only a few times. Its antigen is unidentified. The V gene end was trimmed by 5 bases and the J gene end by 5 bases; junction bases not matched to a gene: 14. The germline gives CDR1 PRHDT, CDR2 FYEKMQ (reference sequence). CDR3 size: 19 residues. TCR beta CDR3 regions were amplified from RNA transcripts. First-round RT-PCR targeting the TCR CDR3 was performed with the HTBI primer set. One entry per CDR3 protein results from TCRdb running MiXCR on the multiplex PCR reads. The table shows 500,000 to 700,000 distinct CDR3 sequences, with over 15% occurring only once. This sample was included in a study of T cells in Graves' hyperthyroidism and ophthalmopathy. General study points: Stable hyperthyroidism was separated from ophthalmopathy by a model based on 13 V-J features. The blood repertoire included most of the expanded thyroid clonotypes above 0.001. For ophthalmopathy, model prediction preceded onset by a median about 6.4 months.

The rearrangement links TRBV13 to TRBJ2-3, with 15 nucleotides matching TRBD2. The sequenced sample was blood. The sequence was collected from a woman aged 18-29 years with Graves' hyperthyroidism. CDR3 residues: CASSMLGLAGGPERDTQYF. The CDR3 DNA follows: TGTGCCAGCAGCATGCTCGGACTAGCGGGAGGGCCCGAGAGAGATACGCAGTATTTT.